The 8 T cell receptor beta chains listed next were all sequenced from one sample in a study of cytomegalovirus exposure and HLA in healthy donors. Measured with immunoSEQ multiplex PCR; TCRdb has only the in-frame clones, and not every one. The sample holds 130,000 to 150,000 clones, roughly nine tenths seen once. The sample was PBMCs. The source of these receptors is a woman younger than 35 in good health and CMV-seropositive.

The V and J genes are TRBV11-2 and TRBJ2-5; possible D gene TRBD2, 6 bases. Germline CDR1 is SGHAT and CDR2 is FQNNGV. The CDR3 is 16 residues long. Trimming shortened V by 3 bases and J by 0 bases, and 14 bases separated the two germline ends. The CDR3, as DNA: TGTGCCAGCAGCTTGTCCGCGGGACCGTACCAAGAGACCCAGTACTTC. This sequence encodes CASSLSAGPYQETQYF.

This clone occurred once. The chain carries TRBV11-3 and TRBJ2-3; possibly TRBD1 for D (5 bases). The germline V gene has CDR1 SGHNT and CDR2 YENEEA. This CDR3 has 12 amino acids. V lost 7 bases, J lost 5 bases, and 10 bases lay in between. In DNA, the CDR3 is TGTGCCAGCAACCAAAGGGGAGATACGCAGTATTTT. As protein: CASNQRGDTQYF.

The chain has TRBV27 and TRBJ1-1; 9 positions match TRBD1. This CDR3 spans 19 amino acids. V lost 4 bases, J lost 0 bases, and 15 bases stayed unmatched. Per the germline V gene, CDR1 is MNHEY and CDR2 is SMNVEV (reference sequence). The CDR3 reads CASSSPLSHRQGVNTEAFF. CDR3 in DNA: TGTGCCAGCAGTTCACCGCTTTCTCATAGACAGGGGGTGAACACTGAAGCTTTCTTT.

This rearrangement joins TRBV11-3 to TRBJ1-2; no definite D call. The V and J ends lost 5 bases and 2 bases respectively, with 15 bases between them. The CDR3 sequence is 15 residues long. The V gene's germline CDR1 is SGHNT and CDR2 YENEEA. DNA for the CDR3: TGTGCCAGCAGCCAATCCGGGATAAAAAACTATGGCTACACCTTC. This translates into CASSQSGIKNYGYTF.

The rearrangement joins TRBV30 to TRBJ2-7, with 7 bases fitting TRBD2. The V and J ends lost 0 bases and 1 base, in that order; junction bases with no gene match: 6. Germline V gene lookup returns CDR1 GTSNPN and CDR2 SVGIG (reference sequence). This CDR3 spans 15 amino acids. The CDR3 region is CAWSVQAGVSYEQYF. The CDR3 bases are TGTGCCTGGAGTGTACAGGCGGGAGTGTCCTACGAGCAGTACTTC.

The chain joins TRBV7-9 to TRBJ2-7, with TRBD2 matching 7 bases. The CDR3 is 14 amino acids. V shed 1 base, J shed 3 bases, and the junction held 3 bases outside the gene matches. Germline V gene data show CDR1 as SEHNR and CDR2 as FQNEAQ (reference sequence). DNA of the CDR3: TGTGCCAGCAGCTTAGGGAGCGGGGTCTACGAGCAGTACTTC. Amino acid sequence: CASSLGSGVYEQYF.

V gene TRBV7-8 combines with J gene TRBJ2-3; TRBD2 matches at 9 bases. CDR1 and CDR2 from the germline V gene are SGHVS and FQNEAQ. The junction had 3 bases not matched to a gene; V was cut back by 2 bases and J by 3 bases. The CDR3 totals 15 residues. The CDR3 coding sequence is TGTGCCAGCAGCTTAATAGCGGGGGATACAGATACGCAGTATTTT. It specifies CASSLIAGDTDTQYF.

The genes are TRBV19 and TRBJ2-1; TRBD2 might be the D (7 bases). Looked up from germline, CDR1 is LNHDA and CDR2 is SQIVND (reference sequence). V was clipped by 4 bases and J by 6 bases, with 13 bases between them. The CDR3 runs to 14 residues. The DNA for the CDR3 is TGTGCCAGTAGTAACGGGGGGCGTCCCAATGAGCAGTTCTTC. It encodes CASSNGGRPNEQFF.